Shown below are 30 T cell receptor beta chains from a single sample sequenced in a study of T cells in Graves' hyperthyroidism and ophthalmopathy (dated by TCRdb to about 2019). The library was produced with multiplex PCR. The instrument was an Illumina HiSeq 2000. Amplification of TCR beta CDR3 regions was carried out from RNA transcripts. The TCR CDR3 was subjected to a first round of RT-PCR using the HTBI primer set and the Qiagen OneStep RT-PCR kit. TCRdb cleaned the public reads at Q25 with fastp, built clones with MiXCR and kept in-frame beta chains. All rows with the same CDR3 protein become a single entry with the most common DNA and genes. In this sample the table shows over 200,000 distinct CDR3 sequences, about a sixth of which occur a single time. The ten most abundant clones make up 50% of the sample. The sample comprised blood. The receptors stem from a man aged 45 to 65 with Graves' hyperthyroidism.

The V and J genes are TRBV4-1 and TRBJ1-2; maybe TRBD1 (6 bases). Germline V CDR1 and CDR2: MGHRA, YSYEKL. Trimming took 2 bases from V and 4 from J, leaving 14 bases between them. The CDR3 is made up of 15 amino acids. DNA of the CDR3: TGCGCCAGCAGCCAAACAGGGTTGGGTTCCTATGGCTACACCTTC. Its translation is CASSQTGLGSYGYTF.

The table lists this clonotype with many counts. The chain combines TRBV20-1 with TRBJ2-3, with D hard to call. Germline CDR1 reads DFQATT; CDR2 reads SNEGSKA (reference sequence). This CDR3 has 13 residues. V gave up 3 bases and J gave up 2 bases, with 9 bases separating them. CDR3 protein: CSARRLNTDTQYF. CDR3 DNA: TGCAGTGCTAGGAGACTGAACACAGATACGCAGTATTTT.

This clonotype was observed a few times. This sequence joins TRBV6-1 and TRBJ2-7, with 9 bases that match TRBD1. The germline gives CDR1 MNHNS, CDR2 SASEGT. V trimming: 10 bases; J trimming: 0 bases; junction bases outside the gene matches: 7. The CDR3 is 14 residues long. CDR3 sequence (DNA): TGTGCCACCCAACAGGGGGCCTTCTCCTACGAGCAGTACTTC. As protein: CATQQGAFSYEQYF.

Only a few counts were recorded for this clonotype. The rearrangement uses TRBV28 and TRBJ1-5; D possibly corresponds to TRBD1 (5 bases). V shed 1 base and J shed 3 bases, with 10 bases lying between them. In germline, CDR1 is MDHEN, CDR2 SYDVKM. The CDR3 is made up of 15 amino acids. DNA of the CDR3: TGTGCCAGCAGTTTATCGACAGCCCTCAATCAGCCCCAGCATTTT. It yields the protein CASSLSTALNQPQHF.

The sample holds one count of this clonotype. For the CDR3, the DNA is TGTGCCAGCAGTTTGAGAATCCGAAGCGCCTCAGTCACAGATACGCAGTATTTT. Amino acids: CASSLRIRSASVTDTQYF. The chain has TRBV27 and TRBJ2-3; D is unclear. The germline gives CDR1 MNHEY, CDR2 SMNVEV (reference sequence). V was clipped by 3 bases and J by 2 bases, with 21 bases between them. The CDR3 loop spans 18 amino acids.

This clonotype was recorded many times. The V gene is TRBV7-9, the J gene TRBJ2-5; 8 bases are shared with TRBD2. The CDR3 is made up of 14 amino acids. Germline CDR1 is SEHNR and CDR2 is FQNEAQ (reference sequence). V lost 5 bases, J lost 3 bases, and 5 bases stayed unmatched. CDR3 in DNA: TGTGCCAGCAGCCTGGACGGGAGGGAAGAGACCCAGTACTTC. Its translation is CASSLDGREETQYF.

This clonotype was observed many times. The rearrangement uses TRBV7-2 and TRBJ2-1; 12 bases match TRBD2. This CDR3 is built from 16 residues. V lost 4 bases to trimming and J lost 4 bases; unmatched junction nucleotides: 5. Germline V lookup: CDR1 SGHTA, CDR2 FQGNSA. In DNA form, the CDR3 reads TGTGCCAGCAGCTATTGGACTAGCGGGAAATACAATGAGCAGTTCTTC. Translating gives CASSYWTSGKYNEQFF.

This clonotype was counted between two and nine times. The rearrangement links TRBV28 to TRBJ1-2; D call uncertain. Per the germline V gene, CDR1 is MDHEN and CDR2 is SYDVKM. V was pared by 2 bases and J by 4 bases, with 14 bases between. The length of the CDR3 is 15 residues. The CDR3 sequence is CASSLIARWSYGYTF. CDR3 nucleotide sequence: TGTGCCAGCAGTTTAATAGCCAGGTGGAGCTATGGCTACACCTTC.

This clonotype was counted at least ten times. The chain recombines TRBV13 with TRBJ2-1; 9 positions match TRBD1. The CDR3 has 17 amino acids. J was trimmed by 5 bases and V by 1 base; bases with no gene match: 9. CDR1 is PRHDT and CDR2 is FYEKMQ in the germline V gene (reference sequence). The DNA for the CDR3 is TGTGCCAGCAGCTTAGAACAGGGGGCGAATACCAACAATGAGCAGTTCTTC. This gives the protein CASSLEQGANTNNEQFF.

The chain couples TRBV20-1 to TRBJ2-2; D possibly corresponds to TRBD2 (6 bases). V lost 7 bases, J lost 1 base, and 13 bases lay in between. The CDR3 is made up of 14 amino acids. Germline V gives CDR1 DFQATT, CDR2 SNEGSKA (reference sequence). The CDR3 DNA sequence: TGCAGTGTGATGGGGGGAGGGAACACCGGGGAGCTGTTTTTT. The encoded protein is CSVMGGGNTGELFF.

This clonotype was recorded many times. The chain joins TRBV10-3 to TRBJ1-1, with 8 positions matching TRBD1. J gave up 4 bases and V 5 bases, and 9 bases lay outside the gene matches. Per germline, CDR1 ENHRY and CDR2 SYGVKD. This CDR3 contains 15 residues. This chain's CDR3 is CAISPDRGFGTEAFF. The DNA of the CDR3 is TGTGCCATCAGTCCCGACAGGGGTTTTGGCACTGAAGCTTTCTTT.

Ten or more counts support this clonotype. The chain links TRBV28 to TRBJ2-3, with 8 bases fitting TRBD1. CDR1 and CDR2 from the germline V gene are MDHEN and SYDVKM. V shed 6 bases, J shed 1 base, and the junction held 9 bases outside the gene matches. This CDR3 is 16 amino acids long. As DNA, the CDR3 is TGTGCCAGCAGCCCAATGGTGGGACAGGGCACAGATACGCAGTATTTT. Encoded protein: CASSPMVGQGTDTQYF.

This clonotype was counted many times. V and J are TRBV20-1 and TRBJ2-5, with unresolved D. Germline CDR1 reads DFQATT; CDR2 reads SNEGSKA (reference sequence). The V end was cut by 3 bases, the J end by 5 bases, with 13 bases between. This CDR3 has 13 amino acids. The DNA for the CDR3 is TGCAGTGCTAGTAAACAGCACGGGGAGACCCAGTACTTC. This sequence encodes CSASKQHGETQYF.

Ten or more counts support this clonotype. V is TRBV30 and J is TRBJ2-7, with a possible D match to TRBD2 (7 bases). Between the trimmed V and J ends, which lost 0 bases and 0 bases, there was a span of 15 bases. The V gene's germline CDR1 is GTSNPN and CDR2 SVGIG (reference sequence). CDR3 size: 16 residues. DNA of the CDR3: TGTGCCTGGAGTGTACTCTTCGCGGGGGCCTCCTACGAGCAGTACTTC. The encoded protein is CAWSVLFAGASYEQYF.

J is TRBJ1-6 and V is TRBV5-5; D is unclear. Trimming took off 3 bases at V and 7 bases at J, with 17 bases between the two ends. Germline assignment: CDR1 SGHKS and CDR2 YYEKEE (reference sequence). This CDR3 is 16 amino acids long. This CDR3 is CASSWTSHAGNSPLHF. The CDR3 bases are TGTGCCAGCAGCTGGACTTCACATGCTGGCAATTCACCCCTCCACTTT.

J is TRBJ2-1 and V is TRBV20-1; 8 nucleotides line up with TRBD1. Germline trimming cut 0 bases from V and 8 bases from J; bases unmatched to any gene: 9. Germline V gene sequence: CDR1 DFQATT, CDR2 SNEGSKA (reference sequence). The CDR3 consists of 15 residues. CDR3 loop: CSARDQGAIHHEQFF. DNA for the CDR3: TGCAGTGCTAGAGATCAGGGGGCTATTCATCATGAGCAGTTCTTC.

This chain links TRBV15 with TRBJ2-6; tentatively, D is TRBD2 (5 bases). Germline V lookup: CDR1 LNHNV, CDR2 YYDKDF (reference sequence). Trimming shortened V by 3 bases and J by 2 bases, and 14 bases separated the two germline ends. CDR3 length: 17 residues. CDR3 sequence reads: CATSSSGIGTGANVLTF. The CDR3 DNA is TGTGCCACCAGCAGTTCGGGAATTGGGACTGGGGCCAACGTCCTGACTTTC.

The chain couples TRBV5-4 to TRBJ1-6, with D unclear. V was pared by 0 bases and J by 10 bases, with 14 bases between. There are 15 residues in the CDR3. The germline V gene has CDR1 SGHNT and CDR2 YYREEE (reference sequence). The CDR3 reads CASSLGAGGRSPLHF. CDR3 coding DNA: TGTGCCAGCAGCTTGGGGGCGGGAGGAAGATCACCCCTCCACTTT.

Many counts were recorded for this clonotype. Germline is not matched at one junction end, which may reflect a read error. This rearrangement joins TRBV5-1 to TRBJ2-6; no definite D call. Per the germline V gene, CDR1 is SGHRS and CDR2 is YFSETQ. The CDR3 consists of 15 residues. CDR3 residues: CASSLVPSGANVLTF. DNA for the CDR3: TGCGCCAGCAGCTTGGTTCCCTCTGGAGCCAACGTCCTGACTTTC. Drawing the rest from reference TRBV5-1 and TRBJ2-6, the complete variable domain is KAGVTQTPRYLIKTRGQQVTLSCSPISGHRSVSWYQQTPGQGLQFLFEYFSETQRNKGNFPGRFSGRQFSNSRSEMNVSTLELGDSALYLCASSLVPSGANVLTFGAGSRLTVL.

This clonotype was counted many times. The J gene is TRBJ2-3, the V gene TRBV7-3; 10 positions agree with TRBD2. The V and J ends lost 5 bases and 6 bases, in that order; junction bases with no gene match: 5. This CDR3 is built from 14 residues. Germline lookup yields CDR1 SGHTA and CDR2 FQGTGA. Here the CDR3 DNA reads TGTGCCAGCAGCAGCGGGAGGGCCTCGGATACGCAGTATTTT. This translates into CASSSGRASDTQYF.

The chain employs TRBV7-9 and TRBJ1-1; TRBD1 might be the D (6 bases). The germline CDR1 and CDR2 sequences are SEHNR and FQNEAQ (reference sequence). V dropped 3 bases and J dropped 11 bases, with 16 bases sitting between them. The CDR3 sequence is 13 residues long. The CDR3 coding sequence is TGTGCCAGCAGCTTTCTACAGGGAAGGGTGGCTTTCTTT. It codes for CASSFLQGRVAFF.

The chain has TRBV19 and TRBJ2-2; maybe TRBD1 (5 bases). There are 14 residues in the CDR3. The germline V gene has CDR1 LNHDA and CDR2 SQIVND (reference sequence). V lost 4 bases and J 5 bases, leaving 11 bases between the germline ends. This chain's CDR3 is CASSTPQGTGELFF. Here the CDR3 DNA reads TGTGCCAGTAGTACCCCGCAGGGAACCGGGGAGCTGTTTTTT.

This clonotype was counted at least ten times. The rearrangement uses TRBV10-3 and TRBJ1-4; 7 nucleotides line up with TRBD1. This CDR3 has 14 residues. V dropped 6 bases and J dropped 5; count of bases not matched to a gene: 6. The V gene's germline CDR1 is ENHRY and CDR2 SYGVKD. CDR3 in DNA: TGTGCCATCAGGGCCGGGACAGAGAATGAAAAACTGTTTTTT. Protein product: CAIRAGTENEKLFF.

This clonotype has a count of ten or more. The rearrangement uses TRBV6-1 and TRBJ2-7; possibly TRBD1 for D (5 bases). The CDR3 length is 16 residues. V was shortened by 3 bases and J by 7 bases, with 22 bases between the two germline ends. CDR1 and CDR2 from the germline V gene are MNHNS and SASEGT. The CDR3 here is CASSDLVRKGFEEQYF. DNA for the CDR3: TGTGCCAGCAGTGACCTGGTACGGAAGGGGTTCGAGGAGCAGTACTTC.

The chain recombines TRBV5-5 with TRBJ1-2; D uncertain. Germline values: CDR1 SGHKS, CDR2 YYEKEE (reference sequence). Between the trimmed V and J ends, which lost 0 bases and 4 bases, there was a span of 7 bases. The CDR3 has 13 amino acids. CDR3 bases: TGTGCCAGCAGCTTGGAGCCCTCCTATGGCTACACCTTC. It codes for CASSLEPSYGYTF.

The chain recombines TRBV27 with TRBJ1-5, with TRBD1 matching over 9 bases. Germline V CDR1 and CDR2: MNHEY, SMNVEV (reference sequence). This CDR3 region has 14 residues. V lost 5 bases to trimming and J lost 4 bases; unmatched junction nucleotides: 3. CDR3: CASSRDRENQPQHF. In nucleotides, the CDR3 is TGTGCCAGCAGTAGGGACAGGGAAAATCAGCCCCAGCATTTT.

This clonotype was seen repeatedly, ten times or more. V gene TRBV11-2 combines with J gene TRBJ1-4; weak D call: TRBD1 (6 bases). Trimming stripped 2 bases from V and 7 bases from J, with 20 bases between. The CDR3 sequence is 17 residues long. From germline, CDR1 is SGHAT and CDR2 FQNNGV. Here the CDR3 reads CASSLTRRGGLGEKLFF. The DNA of the CDR3 is TGTGCCAGCAGCTTAACGCGAAGAGGGGGATTAGGTGAAAAACTGTTTTTT.

This rearrangement joins TRBV29-1 to TRBJ2-1; the D gene is possibly TRBD1 (5 bases). CDR1 is SQVTM, CDR2 ANQGSEA, per germline. V gave up 0 bases and J gave up 10 bases, with 10 bases separating them. The CDR3 spans 12 residues. The CDR3 nucleotides are TGCAGCGTTGAAGAAGGGGCCGGGGAGCAGTTCTTC. It translates to CSVEEGAGEQFF.

This clonotype came up many times. CDR3 residues: CASSSTGRETQYF. CDR3 nucleotide sequence: TGTGCCAGCAGCTCGACAGGGAGGGAGACCCAGTACTTC. The chain employs TRBV7-9 and TRBJ2-5, with D maybe TRBD1 (7 bases). The CDR3 spans 13 residues. V was cut by 4 bases and J by 5 bases, with 11 bases left in between. Germline-derived CDR1 and CDR2 are SEHNR and FQNEAQ (reference sequence).

V usage is TRBV4-2 and J usage is TRBJ2-7, with 14 bases matching TRBD2. J was trimmed by 6 bases and V by 1 base; bases with no gene match: 14. Germline V gene data show CDR1 as LGHNA and CDR2 as YNFKEQ. This CDR3 is built from 19 residues. The CDR3 reads CASSQAISGTSGSKPEQYF. CDR3 DNA sequence: TGTGCCAGCAGCCAAGCCATATCGGGGACTAGCGGGAGTAAACCCGAGCAGTACTTC.